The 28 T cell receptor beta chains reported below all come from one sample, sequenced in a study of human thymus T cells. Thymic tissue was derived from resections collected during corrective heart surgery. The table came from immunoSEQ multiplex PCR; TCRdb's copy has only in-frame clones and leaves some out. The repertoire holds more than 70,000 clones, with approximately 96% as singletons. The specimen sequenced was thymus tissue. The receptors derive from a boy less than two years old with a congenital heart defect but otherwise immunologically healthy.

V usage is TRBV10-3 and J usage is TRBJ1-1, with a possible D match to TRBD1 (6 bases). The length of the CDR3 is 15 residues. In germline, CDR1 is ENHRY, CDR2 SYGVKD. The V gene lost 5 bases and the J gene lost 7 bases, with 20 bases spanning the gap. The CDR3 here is CAISQGQPFGGEAFF. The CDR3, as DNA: TGTGCCATCAGTCAAGGACAGCCATTCGGCGGTGAAGCTTTCTTT.

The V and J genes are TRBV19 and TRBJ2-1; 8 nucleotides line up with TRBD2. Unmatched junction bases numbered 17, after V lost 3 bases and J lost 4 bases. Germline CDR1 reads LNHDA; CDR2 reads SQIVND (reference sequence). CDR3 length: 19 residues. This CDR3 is CASSIVGIFVAGYYNEQFF. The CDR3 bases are TGTGCCAGTAGTATTGTGGGGATCTTCGTAGCGGGGTATTACAATGAGCAGTTCTTC.

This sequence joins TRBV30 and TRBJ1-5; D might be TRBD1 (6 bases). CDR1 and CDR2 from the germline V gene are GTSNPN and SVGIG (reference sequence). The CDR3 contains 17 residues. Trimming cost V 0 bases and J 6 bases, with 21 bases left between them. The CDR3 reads CAWSVGRRGGPVQPQHF. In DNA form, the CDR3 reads TGTGCCTGGAGTGTAGGCCGCCGAGGGGGTCCTGTTCAGCCCCAGCATTTT.

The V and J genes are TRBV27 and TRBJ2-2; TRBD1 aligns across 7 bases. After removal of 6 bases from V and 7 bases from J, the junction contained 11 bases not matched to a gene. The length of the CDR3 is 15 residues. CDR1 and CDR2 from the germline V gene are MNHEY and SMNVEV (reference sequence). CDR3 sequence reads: CASSPKTGVNGELFF. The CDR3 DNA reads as TGTGCCAGCAGCCCAAAAACAGGGGTTAACGGGGAGCTGTTTTTT.

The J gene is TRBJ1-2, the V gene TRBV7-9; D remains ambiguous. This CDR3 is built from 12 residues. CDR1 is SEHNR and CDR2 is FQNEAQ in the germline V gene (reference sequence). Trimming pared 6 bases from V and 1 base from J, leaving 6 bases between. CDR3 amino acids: CASRTVNYGYTF. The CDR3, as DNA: TGTGCCAGCAGGACGGTTAACTATGGCTACACCTTC. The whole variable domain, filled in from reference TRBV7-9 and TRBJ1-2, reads DTGVSQNPRHKITKRGQNVTFRCDPISEHNRLYWYRQTLGQGPEFLTYFQNEAQLEKSRLLSDRFSAERPKGSFSTLEIQRTEQGDSAMYLCASRTVNYGYTFGSGTRLTVV.

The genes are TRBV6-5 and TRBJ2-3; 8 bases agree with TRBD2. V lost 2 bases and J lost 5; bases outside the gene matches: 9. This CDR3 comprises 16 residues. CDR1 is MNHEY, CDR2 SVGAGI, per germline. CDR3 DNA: TGTGCCAGCAGTTACCGAGGGATAGCGGGATTAGATACGCAGTATTTT. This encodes CASSYRGIAGLDTQYF.

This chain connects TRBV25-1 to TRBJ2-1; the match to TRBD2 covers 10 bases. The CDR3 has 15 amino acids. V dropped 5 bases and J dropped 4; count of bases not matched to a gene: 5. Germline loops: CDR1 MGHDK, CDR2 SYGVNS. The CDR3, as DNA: TGTGCCAGCAGTAACACTAGCGGGAAATACAATGAGCAGTTCTTC. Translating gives CASSNTSGKYNEQFF. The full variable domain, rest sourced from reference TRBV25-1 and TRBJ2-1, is EADIYQTPRYLVIGTGKKITLECSQTMGHDKMYWYQQDPGMELHLIHYSYGVNSTEKGDLSSESTVSRIRTEHFPLTLESARPSHTSQYLCASSNTSGKYNEQFFGPGTRLTVL.

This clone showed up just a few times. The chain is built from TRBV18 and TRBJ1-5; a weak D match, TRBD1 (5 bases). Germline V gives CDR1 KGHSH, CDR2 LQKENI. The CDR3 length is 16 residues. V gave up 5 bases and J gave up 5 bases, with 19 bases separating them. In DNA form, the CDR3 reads TGTGCCAGCTCATCGGAGACAGACACTTTCGATCAGCCCCAGCATTTT. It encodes CASSSETDTFDQPQHF.

CDR3 residues: CASSFYRGRGANVLTF. The CDR3 region has the DNA TGTGCCAGCAGCTTTTACAGGGGGCGCGGGGCCAACGTCCTGACTTTC. The chain combines TRBV7-9 with TRBJ2-6, with 9 positions matching TRBD1. The CDR3 is 16 residues long. Germline CDR1 SEHNR, CDR2 FQNEAQ (reference sequence). V trimming: 3 bases; J trimming: 4 bases; junction bases outside the gene matches: 4.

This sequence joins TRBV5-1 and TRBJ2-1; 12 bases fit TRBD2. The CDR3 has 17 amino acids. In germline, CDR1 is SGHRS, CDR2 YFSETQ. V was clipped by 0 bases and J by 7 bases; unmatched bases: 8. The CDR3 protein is CASSLAKSGLAGNEQFF. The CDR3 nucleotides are TGCGCCAGCAGCTTGGCCAAGTCGGGACTAGCGGGTAATGAGCAGTTCTTC.

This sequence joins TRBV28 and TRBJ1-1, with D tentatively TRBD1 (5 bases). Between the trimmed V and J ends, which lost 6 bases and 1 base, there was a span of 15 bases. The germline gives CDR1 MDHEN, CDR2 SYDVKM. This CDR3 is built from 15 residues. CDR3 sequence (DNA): TGTGCCAGCAGAGGTAGGGGAGTGAGGAACACTGAAGCTTTCTTT. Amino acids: CASRGRGVRNTEAFF.

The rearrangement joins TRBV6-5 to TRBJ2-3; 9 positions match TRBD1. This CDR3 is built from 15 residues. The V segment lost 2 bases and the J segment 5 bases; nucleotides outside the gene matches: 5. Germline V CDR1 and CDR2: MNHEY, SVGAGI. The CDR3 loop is CASSYKTGGKDTQYF. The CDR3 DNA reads TGTGCCAGCAGTTACAAGACAGGGGGAAAAGATACGCAGTATTTT.

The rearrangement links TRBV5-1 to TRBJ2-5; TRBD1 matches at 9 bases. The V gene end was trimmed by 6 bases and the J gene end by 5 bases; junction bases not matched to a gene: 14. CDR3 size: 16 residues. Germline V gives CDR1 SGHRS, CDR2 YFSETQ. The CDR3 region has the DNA TGCGCCAGCACCCCTTTTACAGGGGGCCGTAGGGAGACCCAGTACTTC. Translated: CASTPFTGGRRETQYF.

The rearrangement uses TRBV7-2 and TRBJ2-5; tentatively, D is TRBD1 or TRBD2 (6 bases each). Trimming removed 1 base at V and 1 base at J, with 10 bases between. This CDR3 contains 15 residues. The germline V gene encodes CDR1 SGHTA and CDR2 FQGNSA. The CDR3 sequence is CASSLVGGPQETQYF. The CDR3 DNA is TGTGCCAGCAGCTTAGTAGGGGGGCCCCAAGAGACCCAGTACTTC.

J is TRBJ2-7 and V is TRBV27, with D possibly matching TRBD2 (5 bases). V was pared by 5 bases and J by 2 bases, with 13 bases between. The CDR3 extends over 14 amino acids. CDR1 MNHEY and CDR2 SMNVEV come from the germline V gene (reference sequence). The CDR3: CASSPRTLTYEQYF. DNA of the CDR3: TGTGCCAGCAGTCCTCGGACTTTAACCTACGAGCAGTACTTC.

Here the CDR3 DNA reads TGTGCCAGTAGGAGATCAAACCCGCCTGAAGCTTTCTTT. The encoded protein is CASRRSNPPEAFF. The gene calls are TRBV19 and TRBJ1-1; no reliable D call. CDR1 LNHDA and CDR2 SQIVND come from the germline V gene (reference sequence). The CDR3 sequence is 13 residues long. V gave up 6 bases and J gave up 6 bases, with 14 bases separating them.

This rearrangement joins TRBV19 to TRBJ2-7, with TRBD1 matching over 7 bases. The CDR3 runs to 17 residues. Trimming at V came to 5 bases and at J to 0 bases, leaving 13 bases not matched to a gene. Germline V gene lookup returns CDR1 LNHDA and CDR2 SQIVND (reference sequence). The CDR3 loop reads CASSASTGQKRSYEQYF. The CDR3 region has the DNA TGTGCCAGTAGTGCCTCCACGGGACAGAAGCGCTCCTACGAGCAGTACTTC.

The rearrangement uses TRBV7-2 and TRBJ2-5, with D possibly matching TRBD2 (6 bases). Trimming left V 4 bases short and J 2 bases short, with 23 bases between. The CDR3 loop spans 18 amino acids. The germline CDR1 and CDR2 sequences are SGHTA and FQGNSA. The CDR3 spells CASSSARGREERQETQYF. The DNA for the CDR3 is TGTGCCAGCAGCTCCGCCCGTGGCAGGGAGGAGAGGCAAGAGACCCAGTACTTC.

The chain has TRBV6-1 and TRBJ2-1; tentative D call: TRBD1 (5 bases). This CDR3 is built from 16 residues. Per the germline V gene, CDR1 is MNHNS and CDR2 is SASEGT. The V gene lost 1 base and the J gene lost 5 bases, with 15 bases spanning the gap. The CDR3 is CASSEEGRVPDNEQFF. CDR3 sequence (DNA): TGTGCCAGCAGTGAAGAAGGCAGGGTCCCGGACAATGAGCAGTTCTTC.

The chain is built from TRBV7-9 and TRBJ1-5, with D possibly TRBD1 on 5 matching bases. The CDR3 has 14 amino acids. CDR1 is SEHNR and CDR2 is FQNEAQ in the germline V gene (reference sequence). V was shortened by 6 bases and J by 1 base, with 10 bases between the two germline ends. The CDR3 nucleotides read TGTGCCAGCAGTCCGGAGGGGAGCAATCAGCCCCAGCATTTT. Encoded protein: CASSPEGSNQPQHF.

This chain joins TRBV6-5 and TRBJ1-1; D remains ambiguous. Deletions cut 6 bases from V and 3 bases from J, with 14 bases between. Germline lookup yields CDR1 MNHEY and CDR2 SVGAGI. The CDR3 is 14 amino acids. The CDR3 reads CASSRRTRDTEAFF. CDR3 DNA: TGTGCCAGCAGCCGCCGGACTCGGGACACTGAAGCTTTCTTT.

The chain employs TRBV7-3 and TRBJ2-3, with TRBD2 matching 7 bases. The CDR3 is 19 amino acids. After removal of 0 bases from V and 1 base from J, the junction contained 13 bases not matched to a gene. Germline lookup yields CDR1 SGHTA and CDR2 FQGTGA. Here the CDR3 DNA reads TGTGCCAGCAGCTTAACGACGGGGAGGGGTAAATTGGGCACAGATACGCAGTATTTT. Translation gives CASSLTTGRGKLGTDTQYF.

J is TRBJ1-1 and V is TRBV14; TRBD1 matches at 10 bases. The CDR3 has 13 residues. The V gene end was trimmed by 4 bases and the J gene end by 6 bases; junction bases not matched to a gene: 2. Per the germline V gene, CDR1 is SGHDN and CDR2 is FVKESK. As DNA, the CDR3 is TGTGCCAGCAGCCCGGGACAGGGGTCTGAAGCTTTCTTT. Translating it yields CASSPGQGSEAFF.

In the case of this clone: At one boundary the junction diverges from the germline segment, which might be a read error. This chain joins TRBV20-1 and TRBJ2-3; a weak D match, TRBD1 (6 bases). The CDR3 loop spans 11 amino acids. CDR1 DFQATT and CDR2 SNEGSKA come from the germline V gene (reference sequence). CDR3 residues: CSASRSGGFQF. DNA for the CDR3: TGCAGTGCTAGCAGGAGTGGGGGCTTCCAATTT.

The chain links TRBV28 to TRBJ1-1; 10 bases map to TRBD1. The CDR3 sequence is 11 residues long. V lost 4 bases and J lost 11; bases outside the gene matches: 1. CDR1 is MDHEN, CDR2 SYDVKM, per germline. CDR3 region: CASSWGQGAFF. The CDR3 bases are TGTGCCAGCAGTTGGGGACAGGGGGCTTTCTTT.

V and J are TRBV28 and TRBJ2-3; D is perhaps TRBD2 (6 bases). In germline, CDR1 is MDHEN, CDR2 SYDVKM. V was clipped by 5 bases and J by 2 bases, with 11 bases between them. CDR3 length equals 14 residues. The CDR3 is CASSPAGSTDTQYF. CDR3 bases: TGTGCCAGCAGTCCAGCGGGCTCCACAGATACGCAGTATTTT.

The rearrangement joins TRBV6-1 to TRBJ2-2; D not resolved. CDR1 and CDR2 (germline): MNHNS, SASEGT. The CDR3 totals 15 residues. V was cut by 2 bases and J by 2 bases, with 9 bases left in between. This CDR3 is CASSELNRNTGELFF. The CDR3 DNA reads TGTGCCAGCAGTGAATTGAACCGCAACACCGGGGAGCTGTTTTTT.

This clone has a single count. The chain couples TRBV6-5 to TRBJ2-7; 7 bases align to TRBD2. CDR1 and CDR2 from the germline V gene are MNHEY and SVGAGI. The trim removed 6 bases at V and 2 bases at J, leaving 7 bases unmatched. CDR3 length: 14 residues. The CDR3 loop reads CASSPGRIPYEQYF. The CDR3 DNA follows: TGTGCCAGCAGCCCCGGGAGGATCCCCTACGAGCAGTACTTC.